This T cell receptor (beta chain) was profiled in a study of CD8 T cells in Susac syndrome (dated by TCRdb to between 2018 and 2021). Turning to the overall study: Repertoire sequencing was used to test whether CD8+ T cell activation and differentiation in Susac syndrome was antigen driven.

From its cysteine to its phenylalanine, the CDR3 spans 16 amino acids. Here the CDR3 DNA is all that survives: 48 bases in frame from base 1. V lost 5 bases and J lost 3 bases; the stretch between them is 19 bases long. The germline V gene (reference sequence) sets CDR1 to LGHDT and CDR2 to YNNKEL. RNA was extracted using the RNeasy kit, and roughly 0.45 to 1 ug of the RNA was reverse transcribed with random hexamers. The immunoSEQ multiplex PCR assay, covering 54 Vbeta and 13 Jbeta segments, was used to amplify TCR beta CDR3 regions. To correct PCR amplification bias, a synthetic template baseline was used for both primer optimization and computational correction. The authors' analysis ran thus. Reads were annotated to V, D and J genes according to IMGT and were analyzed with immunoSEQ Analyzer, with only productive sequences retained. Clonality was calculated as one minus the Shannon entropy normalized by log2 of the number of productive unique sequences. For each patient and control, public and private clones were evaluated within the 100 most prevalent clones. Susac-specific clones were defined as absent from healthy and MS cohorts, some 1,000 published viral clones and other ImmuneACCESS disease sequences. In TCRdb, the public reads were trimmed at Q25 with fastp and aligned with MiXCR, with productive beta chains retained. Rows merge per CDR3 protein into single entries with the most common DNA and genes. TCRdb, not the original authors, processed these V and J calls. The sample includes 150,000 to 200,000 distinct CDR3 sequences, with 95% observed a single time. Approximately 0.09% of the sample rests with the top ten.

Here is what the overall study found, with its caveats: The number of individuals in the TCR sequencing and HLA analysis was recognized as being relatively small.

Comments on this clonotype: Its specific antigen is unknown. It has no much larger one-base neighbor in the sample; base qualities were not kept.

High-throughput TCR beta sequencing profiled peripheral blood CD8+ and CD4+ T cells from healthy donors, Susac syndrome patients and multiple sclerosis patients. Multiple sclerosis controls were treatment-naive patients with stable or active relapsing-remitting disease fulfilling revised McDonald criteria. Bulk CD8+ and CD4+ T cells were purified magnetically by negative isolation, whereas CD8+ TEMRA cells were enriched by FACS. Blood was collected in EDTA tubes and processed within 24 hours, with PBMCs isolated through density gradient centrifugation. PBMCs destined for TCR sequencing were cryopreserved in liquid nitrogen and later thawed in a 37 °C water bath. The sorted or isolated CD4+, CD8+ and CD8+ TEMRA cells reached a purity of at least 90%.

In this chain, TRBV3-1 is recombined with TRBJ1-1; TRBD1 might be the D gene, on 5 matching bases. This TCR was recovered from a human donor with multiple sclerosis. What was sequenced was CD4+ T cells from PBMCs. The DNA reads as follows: TGTGCCAGCAGCTTGACTTCAGGGCTTTTCGACACTGAAGCTTTCTTT. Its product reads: CASSLTSGLFDTEAFF.